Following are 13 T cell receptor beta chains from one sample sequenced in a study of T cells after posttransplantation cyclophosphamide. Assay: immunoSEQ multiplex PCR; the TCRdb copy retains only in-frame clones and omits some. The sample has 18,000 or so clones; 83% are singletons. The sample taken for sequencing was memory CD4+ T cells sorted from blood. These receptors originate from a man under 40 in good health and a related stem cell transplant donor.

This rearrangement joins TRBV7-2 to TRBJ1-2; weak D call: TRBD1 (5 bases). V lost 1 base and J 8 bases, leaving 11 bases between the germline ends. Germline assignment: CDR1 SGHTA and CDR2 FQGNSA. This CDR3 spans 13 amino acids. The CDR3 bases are TGTGCCAGCAGCTTAGGCAGGGTTCCGGGCTACACCTTC. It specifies CASSLGRVPGYTF.

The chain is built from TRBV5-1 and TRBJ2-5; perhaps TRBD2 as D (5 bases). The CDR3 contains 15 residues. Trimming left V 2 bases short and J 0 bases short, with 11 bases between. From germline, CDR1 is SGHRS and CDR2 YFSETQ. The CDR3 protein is CASSLEGYYQETQYF. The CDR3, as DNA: TGCGCCAGCAGCTTAGAGGGTTATTACCAAGAGACCCAGTACTTC.

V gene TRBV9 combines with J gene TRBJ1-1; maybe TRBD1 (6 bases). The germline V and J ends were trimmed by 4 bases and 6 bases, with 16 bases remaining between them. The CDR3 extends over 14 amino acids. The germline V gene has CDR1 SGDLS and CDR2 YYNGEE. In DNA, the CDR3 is TGTGCCAGCAGCCCCCCGGAGGGGGGGGCTGAAGCTTTCTTT. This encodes CASSPPEGGAEAFF.

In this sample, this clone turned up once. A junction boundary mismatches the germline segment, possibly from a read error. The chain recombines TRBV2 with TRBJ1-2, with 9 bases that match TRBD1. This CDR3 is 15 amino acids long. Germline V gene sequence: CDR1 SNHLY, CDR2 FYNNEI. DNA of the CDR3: TGTGCCAGCAGCGAAGAACAGGGGGCAAGCTATGGCTACACCTTC. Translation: CASSEEQGASYGYTF.

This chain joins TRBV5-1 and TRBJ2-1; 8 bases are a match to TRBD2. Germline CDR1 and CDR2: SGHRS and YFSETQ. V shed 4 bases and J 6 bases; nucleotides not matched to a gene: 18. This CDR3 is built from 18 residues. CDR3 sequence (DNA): TGCGCCAGCAGCCCATCCGTCGGGGGGGGCCTTTTTTCCAATGAGCAGTTCTTC. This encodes CASSPSVGGGLFSNEQFF.

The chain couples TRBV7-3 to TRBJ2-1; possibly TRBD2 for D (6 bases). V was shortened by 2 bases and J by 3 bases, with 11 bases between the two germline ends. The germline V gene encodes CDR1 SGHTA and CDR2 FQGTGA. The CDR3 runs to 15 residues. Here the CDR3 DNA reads TGTGCCAGCAGCTTAGCCCCGACTAGCTACAATGAGCAGTTCTTC. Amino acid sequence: CASSLAPTSYNEQFF.

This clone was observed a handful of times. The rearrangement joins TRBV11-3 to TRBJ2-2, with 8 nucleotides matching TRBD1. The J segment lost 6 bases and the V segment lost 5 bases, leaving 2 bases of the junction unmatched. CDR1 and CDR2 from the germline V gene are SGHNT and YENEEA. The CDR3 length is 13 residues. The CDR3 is CASSRQGSGELFF. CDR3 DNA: TGTGCCAGCAGCAGACAGGGGTCCGGGGAGCTGTTTTTT.

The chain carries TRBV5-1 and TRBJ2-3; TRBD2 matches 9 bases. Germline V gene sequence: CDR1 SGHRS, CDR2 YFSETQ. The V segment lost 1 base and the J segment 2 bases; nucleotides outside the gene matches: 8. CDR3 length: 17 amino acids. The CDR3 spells CASSLPGAGGTTDTQYF. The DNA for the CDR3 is TGCGCCAGCAGCTTGCCTGGAGCGGGGGGTACCACAGATACGCAGTATTTT.

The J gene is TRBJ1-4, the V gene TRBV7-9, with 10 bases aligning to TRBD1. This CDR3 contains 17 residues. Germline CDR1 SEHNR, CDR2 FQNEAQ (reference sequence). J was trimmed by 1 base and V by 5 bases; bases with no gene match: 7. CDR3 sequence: CASSPTGGVGTNEKLFF. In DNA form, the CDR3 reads TGTGCCAGCAGCCCGACAGGGGGCGTAGGAACTAATGAAAAACTGTTTTTT.

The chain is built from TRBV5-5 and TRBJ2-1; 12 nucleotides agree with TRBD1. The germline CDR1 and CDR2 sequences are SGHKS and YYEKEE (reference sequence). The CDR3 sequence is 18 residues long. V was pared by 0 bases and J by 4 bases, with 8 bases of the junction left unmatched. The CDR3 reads CASSLGDRGRRQYNEQFF. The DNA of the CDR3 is TGTGCCAGCAGCTTGGGGGACAGGGGGCGCAGACAGTACAATGAGCAGTTCTTC.

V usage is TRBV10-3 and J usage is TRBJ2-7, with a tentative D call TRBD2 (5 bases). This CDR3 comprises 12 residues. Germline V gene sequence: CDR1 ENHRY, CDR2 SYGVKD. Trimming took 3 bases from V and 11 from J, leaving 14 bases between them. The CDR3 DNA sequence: TGTGCCATCAGTGACTTCTCGGGAAAAGAGTACTTC. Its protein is CAISDFSGKEYF.

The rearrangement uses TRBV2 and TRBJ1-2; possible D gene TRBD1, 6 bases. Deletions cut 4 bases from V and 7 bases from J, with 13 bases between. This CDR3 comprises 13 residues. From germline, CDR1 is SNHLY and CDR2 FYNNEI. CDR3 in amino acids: CASSARGASGYTF. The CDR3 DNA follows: TGTGCCAGCAGTGCCAGGGGCGCATCTGGCTACACCTTC.

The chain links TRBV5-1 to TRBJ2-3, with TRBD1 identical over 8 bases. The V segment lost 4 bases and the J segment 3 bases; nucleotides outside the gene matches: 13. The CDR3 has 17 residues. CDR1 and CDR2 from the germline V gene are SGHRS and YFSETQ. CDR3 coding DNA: TGCGCCAGCAGCCCCAGGGCAGGGGGCATTGGGACAGATACGCAGTATTTT. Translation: CASSPRAGGIGTDTQYF. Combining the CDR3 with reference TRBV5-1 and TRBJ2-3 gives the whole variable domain KAGVTQTPRYLIKTRGQQVTLSCSPISGHRSVSWYQQTPGQGLQFLFEYFSETQRNKGNFPGRFSGRQFSNSRSEMNVSTLELGDSALYLCASSPRAGGIGTDTQYFGPGTRLTVL.